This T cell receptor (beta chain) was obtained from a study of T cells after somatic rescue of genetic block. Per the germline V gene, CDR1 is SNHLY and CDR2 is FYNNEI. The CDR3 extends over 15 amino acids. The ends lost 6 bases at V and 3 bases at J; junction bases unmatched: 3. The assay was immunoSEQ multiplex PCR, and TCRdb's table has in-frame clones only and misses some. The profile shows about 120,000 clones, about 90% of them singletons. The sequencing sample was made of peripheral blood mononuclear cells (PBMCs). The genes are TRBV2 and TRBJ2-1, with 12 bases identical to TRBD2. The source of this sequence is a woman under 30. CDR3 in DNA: TGTGCCAGCAGGACTAGCGGGGGCCTCTACAATGAGCAGTTCTTC. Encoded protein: CASRTSGGLYNEQFF.